The 4 T cell receptor beta chains below come from one sample, sequenced in a study of cytomegalovirus exposure and HLA in healthy donors. Primers included in the PCR were 60 Vbeta and 13 Jbeta primers. TCRdb's table, derived via immunoSEQ multiplex PCR, lists solely in-frame clones and lacks some. The sample lists over 110,000 clones; around three quarters were seen once. Sequencing input: PBMCs. These receptor sequences come from a woman aged 40 to 50 in good health and CMV-seropositive.

The table lists this clone with a count of one. The chain combines TRBV20-1 with TRBJ2-7, with a tentative D call TRBD1 (6 bases). The V gene's germline CDR1 is DFQATT and CDR2 SNEGSKA (reference sequence). This CDR3 is built from 11 residues. V shed 4 bases and J shed 4 bases, with 8 bases lying between them. This CDR3 reads CSAIRGYEQYF. The CDR3 DNA reads as TGCAGTGCTATCAGGGGTTACGAGCAGTACTTC.

Notes on this clone: A read error may account for a junction end that differs from germline. This chain joins TRBV7-9 and TRBJ1-5; unclear D gene. The CDR3 consists of 13 residues. The germline gives CDR1 SEHNR, CDR2 FQNEAQ (reference sequence). This CDR3 is CSSSLDGDQPQHF. The CDR3 DNA is TGTTCCAGCAGCTTAGACGGGGATCAGCCCCAGCATTTT.

This chain uses TRBV5-4 with TRBJ2-5; tentatively, D is TRBD2 (5 bases). The J call could be wrong; TRBJ2-7 is a better fit for the DNA end. Per the germline V gene, CDR1 is SGHNT and CDR2 is YYREEE (reference sequence). The length of the CDR3 is 15 residues. The chain's CDR3 is CASSLAGRGSYEQYF. CDR3 nucleotide sequence: TGTGCCAGCAGCTTGGCAGGTCGAGGGTCCTACGAGCAGTACTTC.

The V gene is TRBV27, the J gene TRBJ2-2, with 9 bases aligning to TRBD1. The V gene's germline CDR1 is MNHEY and CDR2 SMNVEV (reference sequence). V dropped 7 bases and J dropped 3; count of bases not matched to a gene: 9. The CDR3 consists of 16 residues. DNA for the CDR3: TGTGCCAGCAACTTGAAAGGGACAGGGTACACCGGGGAGCTGTTTTTT. This codes for CASNLKGTGYTGELFF.